Listed here are 19 T cell receptor beta chains from one sample, sequenced in a study of T cells expressing NK-cell markers. TCRdb derives one entry per CDR3 protein from the 5' RACE reads, leaving out DNA. Its listing shows a few hundred thousand distinct CDR3 sequences. Sample: blood T cells: a sorted CD56 or NKG2C T cell subset, CD4+ or CD8+ T cells, or bulk PBMC T cells (not recorded which). These receptor sequences come from a man aged 18 to 35 in good health.

V gene TRBV20-1 combines with J gene TRBJ2-1; the D call of TRBD1 rests on TCRdb alone, since no DNA is present to check it. The CDR3 sequence is 14 residues long. The germline V gene encodes CDR1 DFQATT and CDR2 SNEGSKA (reference sequence). This CDR3 reads CSADDQGAGPRPFF.

The rearrangement joins TRBV20-1 to TRBJ1-6. Germline loops: CDR1 DFQATT, CDR2 SNEGSKA (reference sequence). The CDR3 loop spans 13 amino acids. The CDR3: CSAGELAGSPLHF.

J is TRBJ2-3 and V is TRBV19; the D gene TCRdb calls, TRBD2, cannot be checked with no DNA. CDR1 is LNHDA and CDR2 is SQIVND in the germline V gene (reference sequence). This CDR3 is built from 16 residues. CDR3 region: CASSMGSGGGTDTQYF.

The chain uses TRBV9 and TRBJ2-2; TCRdb's assignment of TRBD1 cannot be checked, as there is no DNA. The CDR3 length is 16 residues. Germline V CDR1 and CDR2: SGDLS, YYNGEE. The CDR3 reads CASSARGATGSGELFF.

The genes are TRBV6-1 and TRBJ1-5. The CDR3 loop spans 13 amino acids. Germline CDR1 and CDR2: MNHNS and SASEGT. CDR3 protein: CASNPTNNQPQHF.

The rearrangement joins TRBV5-1 to TRBJ1-6; the TCRdb D gene call, TRBD1, has no DNA to confirm it. The germline V gene has CDR1 SGHRS and CDR2 YFSETQ. The CDR3 extends over 14 amino acids. CDR3 sequence reads: CASSPGGYGSPLHF. The entire variable domain, with the rest obtained from reference TRBV5-1 and TRBJ1-6, is as follows: KAGVTQTPRYLIKTRGQQVTLSCSPISGHRSVSWYQQTPGQGLQFLFEYFSETQRNKGNFPGRFSGRQFSNSRSEMNVSTLELGDSALYLCASSPGGYGSPLHFGNGTRLTVT.

The rearrangement links TRBV20-1 to TRBJ2-3; TCRdb proposes TRBD1, but this gene call is untestable without DNA. From germline, CDR1 is DFQATT and CDR2 SNEGSKA (reference sequence). CDR3 length equals 14 residues. CDR3 region: CSAPKGGATDTQYF.

The rearrangement uses TRBV12-3 or TRBV12-4 and TRBJ2-1; TCRdb returns TRBD2, unconfirmable since there is no DNA. There are 14 residues in the CDR3. CDR3: CASSFGNSGRSGFF.

The rearrangement uses TRBV12-5 and TRBJ1-3. Germline CDR1 and CDR2: LGHNT and FRNRAP. CDR3 size: 13 residues. CDR3 in amino acids: CASASGSGNTIYF.

The genes are TRBV5-5 and TRBJ2-3; TCRdb proposes TRBD2, but this gene call is untestable without DNA. Germline V gives CDR1 SGHKS, CDR2 YYEKEE (reference sequence). CDR3 size: 16 residues. The CDR3 region is CASSSGGTYATDTQYF.

CDR3 loop: CSARAGTELTGELFF. The rearrangement joins TRBV20-1 to TRBJ2-2; the D gene TCRdb calls, TRBD1, cannot be checked with no DNA. The CDR3 spans 15 residues. Per germline, CDR1 DFQATT and CDR2 SNEGSKA (reference sequence).

The chain uses TRBV20-1 and TRBJ2-1; TCRdb indicates TRBD2, and absent DNA this call remains unverified. CDR3 length equals 16 residues. CDR1 and CDR2 (germline): DFQATT, SNEGSKA (reference sequence). This chain's CDR3 is CSAYSSGGSSYNEQFF.

The rearrangement joins TRBV20-1 to TRBJ1-4; the TCRdb call, TRBD1, lacks DNA for checking. Per the germline V gene, CDR1 is DFQATT and CDR2 is SNEGSKA (reference sequence). This CDR3 is 13 amino acids long. This chain's CDR3 is CSALRDRREKLFF.

This rearrangement joins TRBV2 to TRBJ2-7; TCRdb returns TRBD2, unconfirmable since there is no DNA. The CDR3 contains 13 residues. CDR1 and CDR2 (germline): SNHLY, FYNNEI. The CDR3 sequence: CASSELGLAGQYF.

The rearrangement joins TRBV20-1 to TRBJ1-1; lacking DNA, the TRBD1 call made by TCRdb goes unchecked. Germline CDR1 DFQATT, CDR2 SNEGSKA (reference sequence). The CDR3 contains 13 residues. The CDR3 sequence: CSATEQVGTEAFF.

The chain carries TRBV20-1 and TRBJ2-1. This CDR3 spans 13 amino acids. The germline V gene encodes CDR1 DFQATT and CDR2 SNEGSKA (reference sequence). The CDR3 protein is CSARTQTYNEQFF.

V is TRBV20-1 and J is TRBJ2-1; TCRdb returns TRBD2, unconfirmable since there is no DNA. The CDR3 runs to 15 residues. The germline gives CDR1 DFQATT, CDR2 SNEGSKA (reference sequence). CDR3 loop: CSARSQRPYFNEQFF.

The chain is built from TRBV4-2 and TRBJ1-5. CDR3 length: 17 residues. CDR1 LGHNA and CDR2 YNFKEQ come from the germline V gene. Here the CDR3 reads CASSQDPSSGRNQPQHF.

This chain connects TRBV25-1 to TRBJ1-2. Per germline, CDR1 MGHDK and CDR2 SYGVNS. This CDR3 region has 11 residues. The CDR3 spells CASSELAGYTF.